This T cell receptor beta chain was obtained from a study of Graves' ophthalmopathy and Graves' hyperthyroidism (dated by TCRdb to 2016 to 2019). As for the study more broadly: Stable hyperthyroidism was defined as no progression to ophthalmopathy within 18 months of follow-up. To tell Graves' ophthalmopathy apart from Graves' hyperthyroidism, and to predict which patients would progress to ophthalmopathy, the study relied on TCR beta repertoire signatures. In total, 135 blood samples were TCR-sequenced: around 42 ophthalmopathy, roughly 77 hyperthyroidism and some 17 hyperthyroidism-to-ophthalmopathy patients. A discovery set of about a hundred patients (43 ophthalmopathy, some 58 stable hyperthyroidism) was enrolled to explore V-J signatures distinguishing ophthalmopathy from hyperthyroidism. The independent validation cohort included 18 hyperthyroidism patients plus 17 patients who later progressed from hyperthyroidism to ophthalmopathy. In more than five hyperthyroidism patients, the T-cell repertoires found in thyroid tissue were compared with those found in blood. After sampling, hyperthyroidism patients received methimazole starting at 30 mg daily, and ophthalmopathy patients received high-dose intravenous methylprednisolone.

For repertoire sequencing, the TCR beta CDR3 regions were amplified from RNA transcripts. The first round of RT-PCR was done with HTBI primers and the Qiagen OneStep RT-PCR kit, and was followed by a second round of multiplex PCR, then size selection and purification. Sequencing of the libraries was carried out on an Illumina HiSeq2000 in paired-end mode with 100 bp reads. Regarding the original processing steps: Reads were processed with SOAPnuke, discarding reads with adapters, uncalled bases, mean Phred below 15, or no exact constant-primer or identifier match. COPE v1.2.5 was used to merge the high-quality paired reads. Unique nucleotide sequences were defined as clonotypes and aligned to IMGT TRB V, D and J references using MiTCR v1.1. Only V-J combinations with frequency above 0.0001 were analysed, covering about 99% of repertoires. A TCR clonal expansion and chaos score per V-J combination was defined as the ratio of F50 clonal expansion to chaos observed in the TCRdist matrix. Welch's t-statistics and random forest were used to narrow the features down to 10 to 15 V-J combinations, which were then fed into a naive Bayes classifier. Thyroid-blood repertoire similarity was quantified with the Morisita-Horn index. TCRdb ran its own pipeline on the public reads, namely fastp trimming at Q25 and MiXCR clone calling, and kept in-frame beta chains. CDR3 protein duplicates are merged, each entry listing the most common genes and DNA. TCRdb, rather than the study authors, made the V and J calls. Here the sample has over a million distinct CDR3 sequences; less than 45% occur a single time. Approximately 10% of the sample belongs to the ten largest clones.

The table lists this clonotype with many counts. The clone's antigen remains unknown. No per-base quality is available; no much larger clone lies one base away. The hyperthyroidism patients were 18 to 65 years old and newly diagnosed, with a disease duration of less than 2 months. Patients were excluded if they had other autoimmune diseases, uncontrolled infections, pregnancy or lactation. Diagnosis relied on clinical symptoms, serum thyroxine, TRAb, thyroid ultrasound and orbital computed tomography. Trizol reagent was used to extract the total RNA, and its quality was then checked on an Agilent 2100 Bioanalyzer. Broader findings and caveats from the paper: No statistical method was used to set the sample size in advance, and the investigators knew which group each participant was assigned to. In validation, the model predicted ophthalmopathy progression with over 60% sensitivity and approximately 72% specificity; 12 predicted patients were CT-confirmed with GO in a median of approximately 6.5 months. Most expanded thyroid clonotypes with a frequency above 0.001 also appeared in blood, which suggests that blood repertoires may reflect the immune response in the thyroid. Ophthalmopathy was separated from stable hyperthyroidism by the 13-signature model with about 88% sensitivity and 81% to 84% specificity in cross-validation and with 80%/75% in the test set.

The CDR3 sequence holds 15 residues, the cysteine and phenylalanine included. Of all the DNA, just the CDR3 is kept, 45 bases in frame from base 1. After removal of 4 bases from V and 6 bases from J, the junction retains 5 bases not matched to a gene. The germline V gene yields ENHRY for CDR1 and SYGVKD for CDR2. This TCR derives from an adult man with Graves' hyperthyroidism. The sequence joins TRBV10-3 to TRBJ2-2; a stretch of 10 junction bases matches TRBD2. The sample taken for sequencing was peripheral blood or thyroid tissue (not recorded which). Here is the DNA: TGTGCCATCAGTGGAGGAGCGGGAGGGCCCGGGGAGCTGTTTTTT. Its protein product is CAISGGAGGPGELFF.